These 21 T cell receptor beta chains originate from one sample sequenced in a study of cytomegalovirus exposure and HLA in healthy donors. 13 Jbeta primers and 60 Vbeta primers were used for the PCR. Some clones are missing from TCRdb's copy, which holds only in-frame ones; the method was immunoSEQ multiplex PCR. Here the sample spans more than 25,000 clones, roughly 60% being singletons. The material sequenced was PBMCs. Receptor source: a male donor in good health and CMV-seropositive.

The J gene is TRBJ1-4, the V gene TRBV7-9, with 8 bases identical to TRBD1. The CDR3 contains 14 residues. V lost 3 bases, J lost 7 bases, and 4 bases stayed unmatched. Per germline, CDR1 SEHNR and CDR2 FQNEAQ (reference sequence). CDR3 sequence reads: CASSLSGGGEKLFF. CDR3 DNA sequence: TGTGCCAGCAGCTTGTCAGGGGGCGGTGAAAAACTGTTTTTT.

The chain couples TRBV7-9 to TRBJ1-2; D might be TRBD1 (6 bases). The V end was cut by 2 bases, the J end by 7 bases, with 11 bases between. Germline V gene sequence: CDR1 SEHNR, CDR2 FQNEAQ (reference sequence). The CDR3 runs 13 residues. The CDR3 nucleotides are TGTGCCAGCAGCTTATTGGGGGCGGCTGGCTACACCTTC. It codes for CASSLLGAAGYTF.

The gene calls are TRBV6-5 and TRBJ2-1, with 12 positions matching TRBD2. The germline CDR1 and CDR2 sequences are MNHEY and SVGAGI. With 6 bases clipped from V and 9 bases from J, the junction kept 6 bases outside the gene matches. This CDR3 has 14 amino acids. The DNA for the CDR3 is TGTGCCAGCAGGCAACTAGCGGGGGGACCTGAGCAGTTCTTC. Its protein is CASRQLAGGPEQFF.

This clone was counted only a few times. This chain links TRBV6-4 with TRBJ2-3, with 12 bases lining up with TRBD2. The V gene's germline CDR1 is MRHNA and CDR2 SNTAGT. J lost 2 bases, V lost 4 bases, and 4 bases had no gene match. The CDR3 has 16 amino acids. The chain's CDR3 is CASSAGLAGPTDTQYF. CDR3 nucleotide sequence: TGTGCCAGCAGTGCGGGACTAGCGGGTCCCACAGATACGCAGTATTTT.

This clone appeared a single time. The chain is built from TRBV10-3 and TRBJ1-6; perhaps TRBD1 as D (6 bases). The CDR3 has 13 residues. Germline-derived CDR1 and CDR2 are ENHRY and SYGVKD. V was clipped by 10 bases and J by 5 bases, with 12 bases between them. CDR3 DNA: TGTGCCACGACGGGACAAAATAATTCACCCCTCCACTTT. This gives the protein CATTGQNNSPLHF.

This clone was recorded only once. The rearrangement links TRBV5-4 to TRBJ1-2; a possible D gene is TRBD1 (6 bases). V lost 7 bases, J lost 5 bases, and 15 bases lay in between. CDR1 is SGHNT and CDR2 is YYREEE in the germline V gene (reference sequence). The CDR3 consists of 13 residues. CDR3 coding DNA: TGTGCCAGCGGGTTGGACAGCACATATGGCTACACCTTC. The encoded protein is CASGLDSTYGYTF. The complete variable domain, with remaining parts taken from reference TRBV5-4 and TRBJ1-2, reads ETGVTQSPTHLIKTRGQQVTLRCSSQSGHNTVSWYQQALGQGPQFIFQYYREEENGRGNFPPRFSGLQFPNYSSELNVNALELDDSALYLCASGLDSTYGYTFGSGTRLTVV.

This chain uses TRBV29-1 with TRBJ2-7; 9 bases map to TRBD1. The ends lost 4 bases at V and 5 bases at J; junction bases unmatched: 12. The length of the CDR3 is 15 residues. The V gene's germline CDR1 is SQVTM and CDR2 ANQGSEA. This CDR3 reads CSVALWGQGKNEQYF. The CDR3 coding sequence is TGCAGCGTTGCGCTCTGGGGACAGGGAAAGAACGAGCAGTACTTC.

The chain couples TRBV7-9 to TRBJ2-3; TRBD2 aligns across 16 bases. The CDR3 runs 17 residues. The trim removed 3 bases at V and 4 bases at J, leaving 4 bases unmatched. CDR1 SEHNR and CDR2 FQNEAQ come from the germline V gene (reference sequence). CDR3 sequence reads: CASSLGLAGGPADTQYF. In nucleotides, the CDR3 is TGTGCCAGCAGCTTGGGACTAGCGGGGGGGCCCGCAGATACGCAGTATTTT.

The rearrangement uses TRBV27 and TRBJ2-7; D not certain. From germline, CDR1 is MNHEY and CDR2 SMNVEV (reference sequence). The V gene lost 5 bases and the J gene lost 3 bases, with 11 bases spanning the gap. The CDR3 contains 13 residues. The DNA for the CDR3 is TGTGCCAGCAGTCGACCGGGTCTCTACGAGCAGTACTTC. This codes for CASSRPGLYEQYF.

This chain uses TRBV20-1 with TRBJ1-2; no clear D. The length of the CDR3 is 10 residues. From germline, CDR1 is DFQATT and CDR2 SNEGSKA (reference sequence). The CDR3 is CSVPGYGYTF. The CDR3 bases are TGCAGCGTCCCGGGCTATGGCTACACCTTC.

This sequence joins TRBV5-4 and TRBJ2-3; tentative D call: TRBD1 (5 bases). The V gene's germline CDR1 is SGHNT and CDR2 YYREEE (reference sequence). CDR3 length: 14 amino acids. V gave up 2 bases and J gave up 6 bases, with 13 bases separating them. CDR3 bases: TGTGCCAGCAGCTTTCAGGGCGGTCCGGATACGCAGTATTTT. It codes for CASSFQGGPDTQYF. Complete variable domain (other parts from reference TRBV5-4 and TRBJ2-3): ETGVTQSPTHLIKTRGQQVTLRCSSQSGHNTVSWYQQALGQGPQFIFQYYREEENGRGNFPPRFSGLQFPNYSSELNVNALELDDSALYLCASSFQGGPDTQYFGPGTRLTVL.

This clone was observed a few times. The J gene is TRBJ2-3, the V gene TRBV4-2, with D maybe TRBD1 (5 bases). Germline assignment: CDR1 LGHNA and CDR2 YNFKEQ. V lost 0 bases to trimming and J lost 1 base, with 11 bases between them. CDR3 length: 16 residues. The CDR3 sequence: CASSQDPGKGTDTQYF. The DNA of the CDR3 is TGTGCCAGCAGCCAAGACCCAGGGAAGGGCACAGATACGCAGTATTTT.

The chain joins TRBV7-6 to TRBJ2-3; tentative D call: TRBD2 (6 bases). Trimming took 2 bases from V and 7 from J, leaving 25 bases between them. Germline V gives CDR1 SGHVS, CDR2 FNYEAQ. This CDR3 has 18 amino acids. In DNA form, the CDR3 reads TGTGCCAGCAGCTTATACGTGGGCGGGGACTCAAAAGAGAATACGCAGTATTTT. This codes for CASSLYVGGDSKENTQYF.

J is TRBJ1-5 and V is TRBV15, with D possibly TRBD1 on 5 matching bases. Germline V CDR1 and CDR2: LNHNV, YYDKDF (reference sequence). The V gene lost 0 bases and the J gene lost 15 bases, with 12 bases spanning the gap. This CDR3 contains 12 residues. CDR3 region: CATSRDAGPGHF. The CDR3 DNA reads as TGTGCCACCAGCAGAGATGCGGGGCCCGGGCATTTT.

V usage is TRBV7-9 and J usage is TRBJ1-3, with D tentatively TRBD1 (6 bases). CDR3 length: 17 amino acids. V lost 3 bases and J 3 bases, leaving 18 bases between the germline ends. CDR1 and CDR2 (germline): SEHNR, FQNEAQ (reference sequence). CDR3 protein: CASSFTGSEAFGNTIYF. DNA for the CDR3: TGTGCCAGCAGCTTTACAGGGTCGGAGGCTTTTGGAAACACCATATATTTT.

J is TRBJ1-2 and V is TRBV28; 8 bases agree with TRBD1. The CDR3 totals 17 residues. CDR1 and CDR2 from the germline V gene are MDHEN and SYDVKM. Trimming at V came to 6 bases and at J to 4 bases, leaving 16 bases not matched to a gene. This CDR3 is CASSSGGADWNGYGYTF. CDR3 in DNA: TGTGCCAGCAGCTCAGGGGGCGCAGATTGGAATGGCTATGGCTACACCTTC.

The chain carries TRBV5-1 and TRBJ2-5; 7 bases line up with TRBD2. V was pared by 3 bases and J by 5 bases, with 10 bases of the junction left unmatched. Germline CDR1 and CDR2: SGHRS and YFSETQ. The CDR3 spans 15 residues. The CDR3 region is CASSSLAGEGETQYF. CDR3 sequence (DNA): TGCGCCAGCAGCTCCTTGGCGGGAGAGGGGGAGACCCAGTACTTC.

The V and J genes are TRBV5-4 and TRBJ1-2; TRBD1 matches at 11 bases. CDR3 length: 15 amino acids. Germline CDR1 and CDR2: SGHNT and YYREEE (reference sequence). Trimming cost V 3 bases and J 6 bases; bases outside gene matches: 7. Here the CDR3 reads CASSSDRGPLDGYTF. DNA for the CDR3: TGTGCCAGCAGCTCGGACAGGGGGCCTTTGGATGGCTACACCTTC.

This clone was observed at least ten times. J is TRBJ1-5 and V is TRBV5-6; D is perhaps TRBD1 (5 bases). V lost 1 base and J lost 8, with 13 bases in between. Germline V gene sequence: CDR1 SGHDT, CDR2 YYEEEE. The CDR3 is made up of 14 amino acids. CDR3 in amino acids: CASSLSWGLEPQHF. CDR3 coding DNA: TGTGCCAGCAGCTTGAGCTGGGGCTTGGAGCCCCAGCATTTT. Using reference TRBV5-6 and TRBJ1-5 for the parts outside the CDR3, the full variable domain is DAGVTQSPTHLIKTRGQQVTLRCSPKSGHDTVSWYQQALGQGPQFIFQYYEEEERQRGNFPDRFSGHQFPNYSSELNVNALLLGDSALYLCASSLSWGLEPQHFGDGTRLSIL.

The V call is TRBV4-1, the J call TRBJ1-3, with 11 positions matching TRBD1. V was pared by 4 bases and J by 0 bases, with 8 bases of the junction left unmatched. The CDR3 runs 18 residues. CDR1 is MGHRA and CDR2 is YSYEKL in the germline V gene. The CDR3 coding sequence is TGCGCCAGCAGCCGGGACAGGGGGTCTCCGAGCTCTGGAAACACCATATATTTT. Protein: CASSRDRGSPSSGNTIYF.

This chain joins TRBV7-3 and TRBJ2-1, with TRBD2 matching 13 bases. In germline, CDR1 is SGHTA, CDR2 FQGTGA. J gave up 7 bases and V 5 bases, and 11 bases lay outside the gene matches. The CDR3 loop spans 17 amino acids. As DNA, the CDR3 is TGTGCCAGCAGCCAACTCGGGACTAGCGGGATACGTAATGAGCAGTTCTTC. As protein: CASSQLGTSGIRNEQFF.